The rows below give T cell receptor beta chains drawn from one sample of a study of blood T cell repertoires in COVID-19. Some clones are missing from TCRdb's copy, which holds only in-frame ones; the method was immunoSEQ multiplex PCR. The top ten hold 0.7% to 0.9% of the sample, which has some 150,000 clones, about 89% seen once. The specimen sequenced was PBMCs or T cells enriched from blood (not recorded which). The source is a woman between 18 and 30 years old who had recovered from COVID-19. Both conserved end residues are part of each CDR3. Each record gives: J gene, V gene, clone size, D gene, CDR3 protein, CDR3 DNA. The D gene is left open where the match is weak. Clone size is not always given. Where it is, it says once, few, many or a class for expanded clones.

>TRBJ1-5|TRBV4-1|-|-
CASSHLINQPQHF
TGCGCCAGCAGCCACCTTATCAATCAGCCCCAGCATTTT
>TRBJ2-7|TRBV21-1|-|-
CASSFQGSRYEQYF
TGTGCCAGCAGCTTTCAGGGAAGCCGGTACGAGCAGTACTTC
>TRBJ1-5|TRBV4-1|-|TRBD1
CASSLRTGAGQPQHF
TGCGCCAGCAGCCTACGAACAGGGGCTGGTCAGCCCCAGCATTTT
>TRBJ1-1|TRBV30|-|-
CAWAGGLLVF
TGTGCCTGGGCTGGAGGTCTGCTGGTCTTT
>TRBJ1-3|TRBV6-5|-|-
CASRSAGNTIYF
TGTGCCAGTCGCAGCGCTGGAAACACCATATATTTT
>TRBJ2-7|TRBV28|-|TRBD1
CASSWRQGRNEQYF
TGTGCCAGCAGTTGGAGACAGGGAAGAAACGAGCAGTACTTC
>TRBJ1-2|TRBV24-1|-|-
CATSDWRRQGNGYTF
TGTGCCACCAGTGATTGGCGGCGGCAGGGGAATGGCTACACCTTC
>TRBJ1-1|TRBV10-3|-|TRBD1
CAISPGQGYTEAFF
TGTGCCATCAGCCCCGGACAGGGATATACTGAAGCTTTCTTT
>TRBJ2-7|TRBV5-1|-|-
CASSLFPSSSRYEQYF
TGCGCCAGCAGCTTGTTTCCTAGCTCGTCGCGCTACGAGCAGTACTTC
>TRBJ1-1|TRBV7-8|-|TRBD1
CASRQGRRGVNTEAFF
TGTGCCAGCAGACAGGGGCGCAGGGGGGTAAACACTGAAGCTTTCTTT
>TRBJ2-3|TRBV15|-|TRBD2
CATSRALAEYTDTQYF
TGTGCCACCAGCAGAGCACTAGCGGAATACACAGATACGCAGTATTTT
>TRBJ2-7|TRBV28|-|-
CASSLRRYSSYEQYF
TGTGCCAGCAGTTTAAGACGGTACAGCTCCTACGAGCAGTACTTC
>TRBJ2-7|TRBV27|-|-
CASSLGLDIGNEQYF
TGTGCCAGCAGTTTGGGACTCGATATTGGGAACGAGCAGTACTTC
>TRBJ2-7|TRBV15|-|-
CATSRAHSGYEQYF
TGTGCCACCAGCAGAGCCCACAGCGGCTACGAGCAGTACTTC
>TRBJ1-2|TRBV9|-|-
CASSPLSGYTF
TGTGCCAGCAGCCCTCTATCTGGCTACACCTTC
>TRBJ2-7|TRBV6-2/TRBV6-3|-|TRBD2
CASSYHQTSGSYEQYF
TGTGCCAGCAGTTACCATCAGACTAGCGGGAGCTACGAGCAGTACTTC
>TRBJ2-3|TRBV29-1|-|-
CSVEGGTPTDTQYF
TGCAGCGTTGAAGGCGGGACTCCGACAGATACGCAGTATTTT
>TRBJ1-2|TRBV12-3/TRBV12-4|-|TRBD1
CASSLGTGGGYTF
TGTGCCAGCAGTTTAGGGACAGGGGGGGGCTACACCTTC
>TRBJ2-1|TRBV7-2|-|TRBD1
CASSLGQLNEQFF
TGTGCCAGCAGCTTGGGACAGCTTAATGAGCAGTTCTTC
>TRBJ2-7|TRBV11-2|-|-
CASSLIRGMWEQYF
TGTGCCAGCAGCTTAATCAGGGGTATGTGGGAGCAGTACTTC
>TRBJ2-3|TRBV9|-|TRBD2
CASSPGLAESTDTQYF
TGTGCCAGCAGCCCCGGACTAGCGGAAAGCACAGATACGCAGTATTTT
>TRBJ2-3|TRBV7-6|-|TRBD2
CASCPGGGINTQYF
TGTGCCAGCTGTCCGGGGGGTGGGATAAATACGCAGTATTTT
>TRBJ1-1|TRBV13|-|-
CASSLGRLNTEAFF
TGTGCCAGCAGCTTAGGCAGGCTAAACACTGAAGCTTTCTTT
>TRBJ2-7|TRBV7-8|-|TRBD1
CASSPGMGQGRQEQYF
TGTGCCAGCAGCCCGGGGATGGGACAGGGACGTCAGGAGCAGTACTTC
>TRBJ2-3|TRBV4-3|-|TRBD2
CASSQETSGGSTDTQYF
TGCGCCAGCAGCCAAGAGACTAGCGGGGGAAGCACAGATACGCAGTATTTT
>TRBJ1-2|TRBV11-2|once|-
CASSRPFTGTGYTF
TGTGCCAGCAGCCGCCCTTTCACAGGGACTGGCTACACCTTC
>TRBJ2-2|TRBV27|once|-
CASSLGHNTGELFF
TGTGCCAGCAGTCTGGGACATAACACCGGGGAGCTGTTTTTT
>TRBJ2-7|TRBV27|-|-
CASSQGSLSSYEQYF
TGTGCCAGCAGCCAGGGGTCTCTGAGTTCCTACGAGCAGTACTTC
>TRBJ2-1|TRBV7-2|-|TRBD2
CASSLSTSGRANEQFF
TGTGCCAGCAGCTTATCAACTAGCGGGAGGGCCAATGAGCAGTTCTTC
>TRBJ1-6|TRBV6-5|-|-
CASSFRGSPLHF
TGTGCCAGCAGTTTCAGGGGATCACCCCTCCACTTT
>TRBJ2-1|TRBV7-2|-|TRBD2
CASSPVVAGSSYNEQFF
TGTGCCAGCAGCCCCGTGGTAGCGGGAAGCTCCTACAATGAGCAGTTCTTC
>TRBJ1-2|TRBV9|once|TRBD1
CASSADRGNGGYTF
TGTGCCAGCAGCGCGGACAGGGGGAATGGTGGCTACACCTTC
>TRBJ2-7|TRBV28|-|-
CASSWTGDPYEQYF
TGTGCCAGCAGTTGGACCGGGGATCCCTACGAGCAGTACTTC
>TRBJ2-3|TRBV4-1|once|TRBD2
CASSQEGSTGGKVADTQYF
TGCGCCAGCAGCCAAGAAGGGTCTACGGGGGGTAAAGTTGCAGATACGCAGTATTTT
>TRBJ2-1|TRBV13|once|-
CASSLGHRVSDEQFF
TGTGCCAGCAGCTTAGGGCACAGGGTGAGCGATGAGCAGTTCTTC
>TRBJ2-1|TRBV7-3|-|TRBD2
CASSFSGIDNEQFF
TGTGCCAGCAGCTTTAGCGGGATAGACAATGAGCAGTTCTTC
>TRBJ1-4|TRBV2|once|-
CASSARGGREKLFF
TGTGCCAGCAGCGCGAGGGGAGGTAGGGAAAAACTGTTTTTT
>TRBJ2-7|TRBV5-1|-|TRBD2
CASSWSGINYEQYF
TGCGCCAGCAGCTGGAGCGGGATTAACTACGAGCAGTACTTC
>TRBJ2-5|TRBV2|-|TRBD2
CASSEGLAQETQYF
TGTGCCAGCAGTGAAGGACTAGCCCAAGAGACCCAGTACTTC
>TRBJ1-5|TRBV6-5|-|-
CASRGQGNQPQHF
TGTGCCAGCAGGGGGCAGGGGAACCAGCCCCAGCATTTT
>TRBJ1-3|TRBV3-1/TRBV3-2|-|-
CASSQEQGLPGNTIYF
TGTGCCAGCAGCCAAGAACAGGGCCTACCTGGAAACACCATATATTTT
>TRBJ1-2|TRBV5-6|-|-
CASSFNDYGYTF
TGTGCCAGCAGCTTCAATGACTATGGCTACACCTTC
>TRBJ2-5|TRBV28|-|-
CAGGRETQYF
TGTGCAGGAGGTAGAGAGACCCAGTACTTC
>TRBJ2-7|TRBV28|-|TRBD1
CASSLSRDRVRAYEQYF
TGTGCCAGCAGTCTGTCCCGGGACAGGGTCAGGGCCTACGAGCAGTACTTC
>TRBJ1-3|TRBV3-1/TRBV3-2|-|-
CASSQVFRGGTSGNTIYF
TGTGCCAGCAGCCAAGTTTTTCGGGGAGGGACCTCTGGAAACACCATATATTTT
>TRBJ2-2|TRBV5-1|-|-
CASSFGQGTHTGELFF
TGCGCCAGCAGCTTTGGGCAGGGGACCCACACCGGGGAGCTGTTTTTT
>TRBJ2-7|TRBV5-6|-|TRBD1
CASSSVRDSTLPPPF
TGTGCCAGCAGCTCCGTCCGGGACAGCACCTTGCCCCCCCCATTC
>TRBJ2-1|TRBV10-3|-|TRBD2
CAISDPKTSGTRNEQFF
TGTGCCATCAGTGACCCAAAGACTAGCGGGACCCGCAATGAGCAGTTCTTC
>TRBJ2-1|TRBV27|-|TRBD2
CASSSLASNEQFF
TGTGCCAGCAGTTCACTAGCGTCGAATGAGCAGTTCTTC
>TRBJ2-1|TRBV12-3/TRBV12-4|-|-
CASSLRQNNEQFF
TGTGCCAGCAGTCTCCGACAGAACAATGAGCAGTTCTTC
>TRBJ2-2|TRBV15|-|TRBD2
CATVDLAENTGELFF
TGTGCCACCGTCGATCTAGCGGAGAACACCGGGGAGCTGTTTTTT
>TRBJ2-3|TRBV5-6|-|TRBD2
CASSRTLAGGADTQYF
TGTGCCAGCAGCAGGACTCTAGCGGGAGGGGCAGATACGCAGTATTTT
>TRBJ1-4|TRBV30|-|TRBD1
CAWSRGPNEKLFF
TGTGCCTGGAGCAGGGGGCCTAATGAAAAACTGTTTTTT
>TRBJ1-5|TRBV7-9|-|TRBD1
CASSLAGQGLNQPQHF
TGTGCCAGCAGCTTAGCGGGACAGGGGTTGAATCAGCCCCAGCATTTT
>TRBJ2-7|TRBV4-2|-|TRBD2
CASSQAEGLAGFGEQYF
TGTGCCAGCAGCCAAGCTGAGGGACTAGCGGGGTTTGGCGAGCAGTACTTC